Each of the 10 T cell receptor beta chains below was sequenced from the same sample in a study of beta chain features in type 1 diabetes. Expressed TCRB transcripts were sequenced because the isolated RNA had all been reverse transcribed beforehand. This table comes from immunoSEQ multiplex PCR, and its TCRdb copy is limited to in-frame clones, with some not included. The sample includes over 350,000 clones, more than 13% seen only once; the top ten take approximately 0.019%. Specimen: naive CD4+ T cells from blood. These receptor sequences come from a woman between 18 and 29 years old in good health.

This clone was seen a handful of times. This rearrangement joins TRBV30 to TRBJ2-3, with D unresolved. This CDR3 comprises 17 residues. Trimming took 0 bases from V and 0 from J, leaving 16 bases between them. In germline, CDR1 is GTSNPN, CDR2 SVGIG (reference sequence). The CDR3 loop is CAWSVGQTIMSTDTQYF. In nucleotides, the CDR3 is TGTGCCTGGAGTGTGGGCCAGACGATAATGAGCACAGATACGCAGTATTTT.

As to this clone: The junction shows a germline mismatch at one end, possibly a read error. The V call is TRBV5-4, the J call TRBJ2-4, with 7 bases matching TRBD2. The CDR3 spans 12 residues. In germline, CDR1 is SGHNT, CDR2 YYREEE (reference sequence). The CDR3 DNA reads TGTGCCAGCAGCTCGGGCGGGAGTATCGGGAACTTC. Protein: CASSSGGSIGNF. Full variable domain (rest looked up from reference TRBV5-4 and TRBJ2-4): ETGVTQSPTHLIKTRGQQVTLRCSSQSGHNTVSWYQQALGQGPQFIFQYYREEENGRGNFPPRFSGLQFPNYSSELNVNALELDDSALYLCASSSGGSIGNFGAGTRLSVL.

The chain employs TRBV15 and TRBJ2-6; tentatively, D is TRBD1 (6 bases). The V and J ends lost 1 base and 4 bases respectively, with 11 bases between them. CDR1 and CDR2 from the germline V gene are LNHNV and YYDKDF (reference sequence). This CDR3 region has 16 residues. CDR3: CATSRGPGAGANVLTF. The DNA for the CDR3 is TGTGCCACCAGCAGAGGCCCAGGGGCAGGGGCCAACGTCCTGACTTTC.

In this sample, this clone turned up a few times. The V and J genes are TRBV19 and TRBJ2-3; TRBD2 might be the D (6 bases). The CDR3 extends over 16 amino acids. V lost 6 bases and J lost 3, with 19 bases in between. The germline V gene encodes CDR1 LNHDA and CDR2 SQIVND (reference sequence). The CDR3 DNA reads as TGTGCCAGTAGCCCCCTGTCGACTAGAGGGACAGATACGCAGTATTTT. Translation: CASSPLSTRGTDTQYF.

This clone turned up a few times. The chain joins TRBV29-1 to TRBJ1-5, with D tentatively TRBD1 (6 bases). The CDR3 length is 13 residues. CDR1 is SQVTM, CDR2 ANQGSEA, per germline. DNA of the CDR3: TGCACCTACGCCAGGGGCGATAATCAGCCCCAGCATTTT. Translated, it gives CTYARGDNQPQHF. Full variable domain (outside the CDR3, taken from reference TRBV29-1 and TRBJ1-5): SAVISQKPSRDICQRGTSLTIQCQVDSQVTMMFWYRQQPGQSLTLIATANQGSEATYESGFVIDKFPISRPNLTFSTLTVSNMSPEDSSIYLCTYARGDNQPQHFGDGTRLSIL.

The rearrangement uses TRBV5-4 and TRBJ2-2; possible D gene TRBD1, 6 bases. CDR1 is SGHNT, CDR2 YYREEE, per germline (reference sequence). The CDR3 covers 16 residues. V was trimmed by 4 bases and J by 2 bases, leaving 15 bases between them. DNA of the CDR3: TGTGCCAGCAGCCCCGGTGGGGACATCAACACCGGGGAGCTGTTTTTT. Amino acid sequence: CASSPGGDINTGELFF.

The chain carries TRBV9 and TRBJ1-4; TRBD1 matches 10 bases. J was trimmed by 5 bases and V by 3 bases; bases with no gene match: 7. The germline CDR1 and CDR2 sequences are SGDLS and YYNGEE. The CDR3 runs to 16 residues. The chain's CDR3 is CASSAQPGQGNEKLFF. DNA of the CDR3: TGTGCCAGCAGCGCACAACCGGGACAGGGGAATGAAAAACTGTTTTTT.

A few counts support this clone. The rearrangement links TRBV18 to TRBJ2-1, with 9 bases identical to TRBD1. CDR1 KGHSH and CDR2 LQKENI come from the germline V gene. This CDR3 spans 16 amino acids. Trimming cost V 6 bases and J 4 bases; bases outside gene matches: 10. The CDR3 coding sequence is TGTGCCAGCTCTCTTACAGGGGGCGCCCGGTACAATGAGCAGTTCTTC. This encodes CASSLTGGARYNEQFF.

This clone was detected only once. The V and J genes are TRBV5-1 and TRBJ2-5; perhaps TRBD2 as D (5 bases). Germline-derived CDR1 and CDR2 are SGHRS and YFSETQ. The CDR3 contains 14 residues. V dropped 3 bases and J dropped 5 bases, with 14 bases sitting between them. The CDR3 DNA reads TGCGCCAGCAGCTCGGGGAGTCTAGGGGAGACCCAGTACTTC. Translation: CASSSGSLGETQYF.

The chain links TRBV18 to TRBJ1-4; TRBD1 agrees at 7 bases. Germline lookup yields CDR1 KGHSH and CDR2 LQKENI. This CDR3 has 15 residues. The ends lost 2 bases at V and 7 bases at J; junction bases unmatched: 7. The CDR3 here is CASSPDRVDFEKLFF. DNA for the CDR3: TGTGCCAGCTCACCAGACAGGGTGGACTTTGAAAAACTGTTTTTT.